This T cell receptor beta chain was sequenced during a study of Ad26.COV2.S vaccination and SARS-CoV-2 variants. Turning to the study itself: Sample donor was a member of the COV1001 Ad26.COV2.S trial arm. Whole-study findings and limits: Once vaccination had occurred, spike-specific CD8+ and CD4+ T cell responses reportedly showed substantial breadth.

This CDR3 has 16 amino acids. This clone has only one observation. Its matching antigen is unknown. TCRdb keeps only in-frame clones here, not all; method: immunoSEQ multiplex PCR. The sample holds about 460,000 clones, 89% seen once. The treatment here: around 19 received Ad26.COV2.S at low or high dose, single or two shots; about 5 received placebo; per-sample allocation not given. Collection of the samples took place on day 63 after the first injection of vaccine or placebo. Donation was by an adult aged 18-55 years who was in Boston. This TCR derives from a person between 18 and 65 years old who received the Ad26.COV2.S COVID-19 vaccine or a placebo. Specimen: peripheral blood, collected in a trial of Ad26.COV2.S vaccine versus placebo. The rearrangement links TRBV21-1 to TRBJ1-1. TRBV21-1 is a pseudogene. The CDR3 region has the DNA TGTGCCAGCAGCAAAGGGAGGGGGATTTCGAACACTGAAGCTTTCTTT. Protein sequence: CASSKGRGISNTEAFF.